The rows below give T cell receptor beta chains drawn from one sample of a study of cytomegalovirus exposure and HLA in healthy donors. Libraries were prepared by immunoSEQ multiplex PCR; TCRdb keeps only in-frame clonotypes and omits some of them. The table lists approximately 200,000 clones, 83% of them singletons. The sequencing sample was made of PBMCs. Source of these receptors: a girl aged 5 to 17 in good health and CMV-seronegative. Both conserved end residues are part of each CDR3. A D gene is named only where the DNA matches it firmly. The listing skips clone size in some rows; elsewhere it reads once, few, many or a size class.

V gene	clone size	D gene	CDR3 length	J gene	CDR3 DNA	CDR3 protein
TRBV5-1	.	TRBD2	16	TRBJ2-5	TGCGCCAGCAGCTTGGGGTCTAGCGGGCCCCAAGAGACCCAGTACTTC	CASSLGSSGPQETQYF
TRBV7-2	.	.	14	TRBJ2-7	TGTGCCAGCAGCAAAAGGAGGGGCGGAGACGAGCAGTACTTC	CASSKRRGGDEQYF
TRBV2	.	.	13	TRBJ1-1	TGTGCCAGCGCGCATCGACAGTACACTGAAGCTTTCTTT	CASAHRQYTEAFF
TRBV27	once	TRBD1	15	TRBJ1-1	TGTGCCAGCAGTTGGGTAGGGACAGGCGGCACTGAAGCTTTCTTT	CASSWVGTGGTEAFF
TRBV7-9	.	.	15	TRBJ1-1	TGTGCCAGCAGCTTACCAGCAGGGGAGAACACTGAAGCTTTCTTT	CASSLPAGENTEAFF
TRBV27	.	.	13	TRBJ1-1	TGTGCCAGCAGTTTCTCGGTGAACACTGAAGCTTTCTTT	CASSFSVNTEAFF
TRBV18	.	.	13	TRBJ1-1	TGTGCCAGCTCACGAACAGATAACACTGAAGCTTTCTTT	CASSRTDNTEAFF
TRBV5-1	.	TRBD2	15	TRBJ2-5	TGCGCCAGCAGCCCCACCGGGGGGGCCCAAGAGACCCAGTACTTC	CASSPTGGAQETQYF
TRBV6-1	.	TRBD2	14	TRBJ2-3	TGTGCCAGCCGACTAGCGCGAAGCACAGATACGCAGTATTTT	CASRLARSTDTQYF
TRBV30	.	TRBD2	13	TRBJ2-5	TGTGCCTGGAGTAGCGGGGGCCAAGAGACCCAGTACTTC	CAWSSGGQETQYF
TRBV28	.	.	11	TRBJ1-3	TGTGCCAGCCAGGGGCGAAACACCATATATTTT	CASQGRNTIYF
TRBV5-6	.	TRBD1	14	TRBJ2-7	TGTGCCAGCAGCTTCGGGACAGGGATCTACGAGCAGTACTTC	CASSFGTGIYEQYF
TRBV19	.	TRBD1	16	TRBJ1-2	TGTGCCAGTAGTATGGCTACAGGGGTGAATTGGTATGGCTACACCTTC	CASSMATGVNWYGYTF
TRBV7-9	few	.	13	TRBJ2-5	TGTGCCAGCGGCATAGCAGGGGTAGAGACCCAGTACTTC	CASGIAGVETQYF
TRBV5-1	.	.	16	TRBJ2-5	TGCGCCAGCAGCGAAGGAGGATGGGCGGACCAAGAGACCCAGTACTTC	CASSEGGWADQETQYF
TRBV11-2	.	.	13	TRBJ2-4	TGTGCCAGCAGCAAACGACAGAGGCTCTTTCAGTACTTC	CASSKRQRLFQYF
TRBV2	.	.	13	TRBJ1-1	TGTGCCAGCAGTGCGAGGCGGGACACTGAAGCTTTCTTT	CASSARRDTEAFF
TRBV11-2	.	.	13	TRBJ1-3	TGTGCCAGCAGCTTAGGTACTGGAAACACCATATATTTT	CASSLGTGNTIYF
TRBV7-9	few	TRBD1	15	TRBJ2-3	TGTGCCAGCAGCTTCGGGGACAGAGTCACAGATACGCAGTATTTT	CASSFGDRVTDTQYF
TRBV7-9	.	TRBD2	14	TRBJ2-1	TGTGCCAGCAGTAGTGGGGGGGACTACAATGAGCAGTTCTTC	CASSSGGDYNEQFF
TRBV5-1	.	TRBD1	15	TRBJ1-5	TGCGCCAGCAGCCTGGGGACAGATGTTCGGCAGCCCCAGCATTTT	CASSLGTDVRQPQHF
TRBV5-4	.	.	12	TRBJ1-1	TGTGCCAGCAGCTTGGGCGGGCTCGAAGCTTTCTTT	CASSLGGLEAFF
TRBV4-3	.	TRBD1	16	TRBJ1-2	TGCGCCAGCAGCCAGGAGGGACAGCGCACCCGGGGTGGCTACACCTTC	CASSQEGQRTRGGYTF
TRBV5-8	.	TRBD1	16	TRBJ2-4	TGTGCCAGCAGCGGACAGGGCCAGACTGGCAAAAACATTCAGTACTTC	CASSGQGQTGKNIQYF
TRBV6-1	few	.	15	TRBJ1-2	TGTGCCAGCAGTGAATCCCCGGGGATTGACTATGGCTACACCTTC	CASSESPGIDYGYTF
TRBV4-3	few	.	14	TRBJ1-1	TGCGCCAGCAGCCAAGAGGGCCGTGGTACTGGAGCTTTCTTT	CASSQEGRGTGAFF
TRBV7-8	few	TRBD2	15	TRBJ2-3	TGTGCCAGCAGCTTAGAGCGGGGAAGCACAGATACGCAGTATTTT	CASSLERGSTDTQYF
TRBV2	.	.	16	TRBJ1-4	TGTGCCAGCATGCAGGGTGTGATCGCAACTAATGAAAAACTGTTTTTT	CASMQGVIATNEKLFF
TRBV28	.	.	17	TRBJ2-7	TGTGCCAGCAGTTCCCAACGCCATGTACTAGGGTCCTACGAGCAGTACTTC	CASSSQRHVLGSYEQYF
TRBV6-5	.	TRBD2	15	TRBJ2-1	TGTGCCAGCAGTTACGGGGGGACTAAGTTGGGAGAGCAGTTCTTC	CASSYGGTKLGEQFF
TRBV30	.	TRBD2	15	TRBJ2-5	TGTGCCTGGAGTGTAAGCGGGAGGGCCTTAGAGACCCAGTACTTC	CAWSVSGRALETQYF
TRBV2	.	.	14	TRBJ2-1	TGTGCCAGCAGTGCCATGCGACAGAACAATGAGCAGTTCTTC	CASSAMRQNNEQFF
TRBV2	.	.	12	TRBJ1-1	TGTGCCAGCAGCGATCCCAGTACCAAAGCTTTCTTT	CASSDPSTKAFF
TRBV9	.	.	16	TRBJ2-3	TGTGCCAGCAGCCCAAACCGGGCGGGGAGCACAGATACGCAGTATTTT	CASSPNRAGSTDTQYF
TRBV6-5	few	TRBD1	15	TRBJ1-2	TGTGCCAGCAGTAAACGGGACAGGGGGATCTATGGCTACACCTTC	CASSKRDRGIYGYTF
TRBV6-1	few	.	15	TRBJ1-1	TGTGCCAGCAGTGAAGAGGGGATTTGGAACACTGAAGCTTTCTTT	CASSEEGIWNTEAFF
TRBV7-8	.	TRBD1	15	TRBJ2-7	TGTGCCAGCAGCACCGGACAGGGGGCAGGCTACGAGCAGTACTTC	CASSTGQGAGYEQYF
TRBV28	.	.	19	TRBJ2-7	TGTGCCAGCAGTTCCCCCTCGAAGGGCAGGGTTACCGCCTTCCACGAGCAGTACTTC	CASSSPSKGRVTAFHEQYF
TRBV7-9	once	.	13	TRBJ1-5	TGTGCCAGCAGCTTAATTCCCGGGCAGCCCCAGCATTTT	CASSLIPGQPQHF
TRBV18	once	TRBD1	16	TRBJ1-3	TGTGCCAGCTCACCACCGGGACAGGGGTATGGAAACACCATATATTTT	CASSPPGQGYGNTIYF